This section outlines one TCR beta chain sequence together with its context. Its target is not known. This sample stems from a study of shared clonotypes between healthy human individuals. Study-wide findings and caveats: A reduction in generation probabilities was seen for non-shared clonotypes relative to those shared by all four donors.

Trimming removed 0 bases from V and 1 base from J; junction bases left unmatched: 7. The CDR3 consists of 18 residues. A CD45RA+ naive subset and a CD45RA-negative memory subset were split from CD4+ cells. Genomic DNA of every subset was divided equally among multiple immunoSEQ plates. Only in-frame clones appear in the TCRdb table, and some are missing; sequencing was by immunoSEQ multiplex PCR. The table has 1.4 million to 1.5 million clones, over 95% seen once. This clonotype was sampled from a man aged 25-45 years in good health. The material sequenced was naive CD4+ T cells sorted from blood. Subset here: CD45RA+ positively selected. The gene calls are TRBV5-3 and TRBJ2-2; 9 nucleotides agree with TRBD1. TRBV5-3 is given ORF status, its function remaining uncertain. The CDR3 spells CARSLAEGGQGNTGELFF. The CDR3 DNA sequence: TGTGCCAGAAGCTTGGCGGAGGGGGGACAGGGGAACACCGGGGAGCTGTTTTTT.